Listed below are T cell receptor beta chains from one sample, sequenced in a study of read filtering for tumor transcriptome and immune sequencing. From the reads, TCRdb called clonotypes with MiXCR, one entry per CDR3 protein. This table holds tens of thousands of distinct CDR3 sequences, roughly 15% found once. What was sequenced was a population of CD138-negative cells sorted from bone marrow. The receptors were sampled from a donor over 35 with multiple myeloma. The conserved cysteine and the conserved F or W are not part of the CDR3 here. D genes are given only for firm matches.

j_call: TRBJ2-3; cdr3_length: 12; d_call: NA; v_call: TRBV7-9; cdr3_aa: ASSLGQSTDTQY
j_call: TRBJ2-7; cdr3_length: 9; d_call: NA; v_call: TRBV7-9; cdr3_aa: ASSPEYGQY
j_call: TRBJ2-2; cdr3_length: 10; d_call: NA; v_call: TRBV25-1; cdr3_aa: ASNTGTGELF
j_call: TRBJ2-7; cdr3_length: 11; d_call: NA; v_call: TRBV11-2; cdr3_aa: ASSTQDGYEQY
j_call: TRBJ2-7; cdr3_length: 12; d_call: NA; v_call: TRBV7-9; cdr3_aa: ASSQTSVLSEQY
j_call: TRBJ2-3; cdr3_length: 11; d_call: NA; v_call: TRBV7-3; cdr3_aa: ASSQGGTDTQY
j_call: TRBJ2-3; cdr3_length: 12; d_call: NA; v_call: TRBV20-1; cdr3_aa: SASVLSSTDTQY
j_call: TRBJ2-7; cdr3_length: 13; d_call: NA; v_call: TRBV11-2; cdr3_aa: ASSSGPGQTYEQY
j_call: TRBJ2-2; cdr3_length: 15; d_call: TRBD2; v_call: TRBV4-2; cdr3_aa: ASSQDLALAPGGELF
j_call: TRBJ2-5; cdr3_length: 15; d_call: TRBD2; v_call: TRBV5-1; cdr3_aa: ASSFQTSGRFGETQY
j_call: TRBJ2-7; cdr3_length: 11; d_call: NA; v_call: TRBV18; cdr3_aa: ASSPDKSYEQY
j_call: TRBJ2-1; cdr3_length: 14; d_call: TRBD2; v_call: TRBV7-9; cdr3_aa: ASSLPLAGVYNEQF
j_call: TRBJ2-2; cdr3_length: 14; d_call: NA; v_call: TRBV7-9; cdr3_aa: ASSPKGREGTGELF
j_call: TRBJ1-2; cdr3_length: 9; d_call: TRBD1; v_call: TRBV29-1; cdr3_aa: SVEQGGGYT
j_call: TRBJ2-2; cdr3_length: 13; d_call: NA; v_call: TRBV28; cdr3_aa: ASRAPGLGTGELF